These 31 T cell receptor beta chains originate from one sample sequenced in a study of T cell clonality in common variable immunodeficiency. TCRdb's table, derived via immunoSEQ multiplex PCR, lists solely in-frame clones and lacks some. The data show some 80,000 clones, with none appearing a single time. The sequenced sample consisted of peripheral blood mononuclear cells. These receptors originate from a person between 18 and 69 years old in good health.

This clone has just a few counts. Coverage ceases 3 residues before the CDR3 finishes, and the germline J gene fills in the end. The rearrangement uses TRBV5-1 and TRBJ1-2; tentative D call: TRBD1 (5 bases). With 4 bases removed from V and 2 bases from J, the gap between germline ends came to 15 bases. The CDR3 has 15 residues. From germline, CDR1 is SGHRS and CDR2 YFSETQ. This chain's CDR3 is CASSQTQGTNYGYTF. CDR3 DNA, as far as it was read: TGCGCCAGCAGCCAGACCCAGGGAACCAACTATGGC. The variable domain in full, with the rest retrieved from reference TRBV5-1 and TRBJ1-2, is KAGVTQTPRYLIKTRGQQVTLSCSPISGHRSVSWYQQTPGQGLQFLFEYFSETQRNKGNFPGRFSGRQFSNSRSEMNVSTLELGDSALYLCASSQTQGTNYGYTFGSGTRLTVV.

This clone was seen many times. CDR3 DNA, as far as it was read: TGCGCCAGCCCTTATAGACTAGTCACCTACGAG. Translated, it gives CASPYRLVTYE. The entire CDR3 protein is CASPYRLVTYEQYF. V gene TRBV5-1 combines with J gene TRBJ2-7; perhaps TRBD2 as D (6 bases). The read halts 3 residues ahead of the CDR3 end, with the missing end drawn from the germline J gene. The germline gives CDR1 SGHRS, CDR2 YFSETQ. The CDR3 runs 14 residues. Trimming pared 7 bases from V and 2 bases from J, leaving 16 bases between.

This clone has a count of ten or more. Read coverage stops 3 residues before the CDR3 terminus; the germline J gene supplies the remainder. The chain is built from TRBV29-1 and TRBJ2-1, with TRBD2 as a possible D gene (5 bases). Trimming removed 7 bases from V and 0 bases from J, with 13 bases in between. Germline V gene data show CDR1 as SQVTM and CDR2 as ANQGSEA. There are 14 residues in the CDR3. CDR3 DNA, as far as it was read: TGCAGCGGACGGGGAGACAACTCCTACAATGAG. Encoded protein: CSGRGDNSYNE. The complete CDR3 reads CSGRGDNSYNEQFF.

This clone was observed a handful of times. Read sequence stops 3 residues before the CDR3 end, and the germline J gene provides the missing end. The rearrangement links TRBV10-2 to TRBJ2-7, with TRBD2 identical over 10 bases. The germline gives CDR1 WSHSY, CDR2 SAAADI. V shed 6 bases, J shed 2 bases, and the junction held 7 bases outside the gene matches. The CDR3 runs 15 residues. The chain's CDR3 is CASSRGLAATYEQYF. The CDR3 DNA, read in part, is TGCGCCAGCAGCAGAGGACTAGCGGCTACCTACGAG.

This clone showed up many times. The observed sequence ends 3 residues before the CDR3 terminus, with the missing tail filled in from the germline J gene. V gene TRBV20-1 combines with J gene TRBJ1-5; D is possibly TRBD1 (5 bases). This CDR3 region has 15 residues. Trimming stripped 2 bases from V and 3 bases from J, with 14 bases between. CDR1 and CDR2 from the germline V gene are DFQATT and SNEGSKA (reference sequence). CDR3 amino acids: CSARPPGLYNQPQHF. Partial CDR3 DNA: TGCAGTGCTAGACCACCGGGACTTTACAATCAGCCC.

This clone was found many times. The read terminates 3 residues before the CDR3 end, so the remaining end is supplied by the germline J gene. The genes are TRBV7-8 and TRBJ2-1; 10 bases are a match to TRBD2. The V and J ends lost 3 bases and 3 bases, in that order; junction bases with no gene match: 5. The CDR3 covers 16 residues. CDR1 is SGHVS and CDR2 is FQNEAQ in the germline V gene. The CDR3 here is CASSLGGTSDYNEQFF. CDR3 DNA (partial): TGTGCCAGCAGCTTGGGGGGGACTAGCGACTACAATGAG.

Concerning this clone: The sequence runs out 3 residues before the end of the CDR3; the remainder is reconstructed from the germline J gene. The V call is TRBV20-1, the J call TRBJ1-1, with TRBD1 matching 7 bases. V shed 8 bases, J shed 1 base, and the junction held 19 bases outside the gene matches. This CDR3 spans 17 amino acids. Germline CDR1 and CDR2: DFQATT and SNEGSKA (reference sequence). CDR3 amino acids: CSTPKDLLQGPNTEAFF. CDR3 bases read: TGCAGTACACCGAAGGACCTCTTACAGGGGCCGAACACTGAA.

This clone was seen ten or more times. The read halts 3 residues ahead of the CDR3 end, with the missing end drawn from the germline J gene. The chain joins TRBV10-3 to TRBJ1-1; TRBD1 matches at 8 bases. The V gene's germline CDR1 is ENHRY and CDR2 SYGVKD. J lost 4 bases, V lost 4 bases, and 8 bases had no gene match. The CDR3 runs 15 residues. Incomplete CDR3 DNA: TGTGCCATCAGTGGGGTGGCGACAGGGGTCACTGAA. It codes for CAISGVATGVTE. The whole CDR3 sequence is CAISGVATGVTEAFF.

The sample holds many counts of this clone. The read stops 3 residues short of the end of the CDR3; the missing end is completed from the germline J gene. V usage is TRBV20-1 and J usage is TRBJ2-5; 10 bases line up with TRBD2. The J segment lost 5 bases and the V segment lost 6 bases, leaving 9 bases of the junction unmatched. The CDR3 spans 14 residues. Germline V gives CDR1 DFQATT, CDR2 SNEGSKA (reference sequence). The CDR3 spells CSAPTSGNWETQYF. CDR3 DNA, as far as it was read: TGCAGTGCACCTACTAGCGGGAATTGGGAGACC.

In this sample, this clone turned up many times. The CDR3 goes on 3 residues after the read ends, and that part is filled in from the germline J gene. The rearrangement joins TRBV5-1 to TRBJ2-1; D might be TRBD2 (6 bases). The V end was cut by 0 bases, the J end by 9 bases, with 16 bases between. The CDR3 runs to 15 residues. Germline assignment: CDR1 SGHRS and CDR2 YFSETQ. The DNA read from the CDR3 is TGCGCCAGCAGCTTGGTGGAGGGGTGGGATATTGAG. It yields the protein CASSLVEGWDIE. From start to end, the CDR3 is CASSLVEGWDIEQFF.

This clone was counted at least ten times. With the read ending 3 residues before the CDR3 end, the germline J gene is used to fill in that end. V usage is TRBV20-1 and J usage is TRBJ2-7, with D possibly matching TRBD2 (7 bases). Per the germline V gene, CDR1 is DFQATT and CDR2 is SNEGSKA (reference sequence). The CDR3 runs 14 residues. V was trimmed by 5 bases and J by 2 bases, leaving 16 bases between them. CDR3 region: CSAWGGGGPYEQYF. CDR3 DNA (partial): TGCAGTGCTTGGGGAGGGGGAGGGCCCTACGAG.

This clone was picked up many times. The read halts 3 residues ahead of the CDR3 end, with the missing end drawn from the germline J gene. The genes are TRBV10-1 and TRBJ2-5, with 7 bases lining up with TRBD2. This CDR3 is 15 amino acids long. Germline CDR1 is WNHNN and CDR2 is SYGVQD (reference sequence). V was pared by 8 bases and J by 5 bases, with 14 bases of the junction left unmatched. CDR3 amino acids: CASRGEMTRKETQYF. The DNA read from the CDR3 is TGCGCCAGCCGGGGGGAGATGACTCGGAAGGAGACC.

This clone has at least ten counts. The read falls 3 residues short of the CDR3 end, and the missing part is taken from the germline J gene. J is TRBJ2-3 and V is TRBV28; TRBD2 aligns across 9 bases. Germline CDR1 reads MDHEN; CDR2 reads SYDVKM. V was pared by 6 bases and J by 3 bases, with 10 bases of the junction left unmatched. There are 16 residues in the CDR3. CDR3 region: CASRSHSGSRTDTQYF. The CDR3 bases that were read are TGTGCCAGCAGATCCCATAGCGGGAGTAGAACAGATACG.

This clone was detected many times. The DNA read from the CDR3 is TGCAGTGCTAGAGATGCGGTGGGCGGCGCGGGGCCCTCCTACGAG. Its translation is CSARDAVGGAGPSYE. The whole CDR3 sequence reads CSARDAVGGAGPSYEQYF. This chain joins TRBV20-1 and TRBJ2-7; D might be TRBD2 (6 bases). The observed sequence ends 3 residues before the CDR3 terminus, with the missing tail filled in from the germline J gene. The CDR3 is 18 residues long. CDR1 and CDR2 from the germline V gene are DFQATT and SNEGSKA (reference sequence). V shed 0 bases and J shed 0 bases, with 21 bases lying between them.

This clone has a count of ten or more. The read terminates 3 residues ahead of where the CDR3 ends, so the germline J gene completes it. The rearrangement uses TRBV7-6 and TRBJ2-7; 8 nucleotides agree with TRBD1. The CDR3 spans 15 residues. V lost 5 bases, J lost 1 base, and 7 bases stayed unmatched. The germline V gene encodes CDR1 SGHVS and CDR2 FNYEAQ. The CDR3: CASSQPGQASYEQYF. CDR3 bases read: TGTGCCAGCAGCCAACCGGGACAGGCTTCCTACGAG.

There are many counts of this clone. The read stops 3 residues short of the end of the CDR3; the missing end is completed from the germline J gene. The rearrangement links TRBV20-1 to TRBJ2-1, with D tentatively TRBD2 (5 bases). Germline CDR1 and CDR2: DFQATT and SNEGSKA (reference sequence). With 3 bases removed from V and 6 bases from J, the gap between germline ends came to 12 bases. The CDR3 is 13 residues long. The part of the CDR3 DNA that was read is TGCAGTGCTAGGAGGGTTCCGACCAATGAG. Translation: CSARRVPTNE. The whole CDR3 sequence is CSARRVPTNEQFF.

This clone occurred many times. The sequenced fragment ends 3 residues before the CDR3 boundary, so the rest is inferred from the germline J gene. The chain carries TRBV20-1 and TRBJ2-3; tentatively, D is TRBD2 (6 bases). This CDR3 is 13 amino acids long. Germline CDR1 is DFQATT and CDR2 is SNEGSKA (reference sequence). Deletions cut 7 bases from V and 4 bases from J, with 15 bases between. CDR3 DNA, as far as it was read: TGCAGTGTATTGTCCTGGGGGGCAGATACG. It translates to CSVLSWGADT. The whole CDR3 is CSVLSWGADTQYF.

This clone was detected many times. The sequenced fragment ends 3 residues before the CDR3 boundary, so the rest is inferred from the germline J gene. The chain has TRBV5-1 and TRBJ2-7, with 8 bases matching TRBD2. This CDR3 is built from 16 residues. V shed 4 bases and J 0 bases; nucleotides not matched to a gene: 9. Germline values: CDR1 SGHRS, CDR2 YFSETQ. CDR3 residues: CASSRRGGLSSYEQYF. The covered CDR3 bases are TGCGCCAGCAGCAGACGGGGGGGTTTGAGCTCCTACGAG. Using reference TRBV5-1 and TRBJ2-7 for the parts outside the CDR3, the full variable domain is KAGVTQTPRYLIKTRGQQVTLSCSPISGHRSVSWYQQTPGQGLQFLFEYFSETQRNKGNFPGRFSGRQFSNSRSEMNVSTLELGDSALYLCASSRRGGLSSYEQYFGPGTRLTVT.

This clone came up many times. The read terminates 3 residues ahead of where the CDR3 ends, so the germline J gene completes it. The chain combines TRBV12-3 or TRBV12-4 with TRBJ1-4; 7 bases align to TRBD1. J lost 4 bases, V lost 4 bases, and 3 bases had no gene match. CDR3 length equals 14 residues. CDR3 DNA (partial): TGTGCCAGCAGTTATGGACAGGATAATGAAAAA. This gives the protein CASSYGQDNEK. The complete CDR3 sequence is CASSYGQDNEKLFF.

This clone was seen repeatedly, ten times or more. The read terminates 3 residues ahead of where the CDR3 ends, so the germline J gene completes it. The V gene is TRBV20-1, the J gene TRBJ2-1; D is possibly TRBD2 (5 bases). The V end lost 0 bases, the J end lost 6 bases, and 15 bases lay between the germline ends. The CDR3 length is 15 residues. Germline V lookup: CDR1 DFQATT, CDR2 SNEGSKA (reference sequence). CDR3 DNA, as far as it was read: TGCAGTGCTAGAGACGAACAGAGGGCCATCAATGAG. It encodes CSARDEQRAINE. From start to end, the CDR3 is CSARDEQRAINEQFF.

This clone was found many times. The read is 3 residues too short to cover the CDR3 end, so that end is filled in from the germline J gene. The chain carries TRBV20-1 and TRBJ2-6, with a weak D call TRBD1 (5 bases). Germline CDR1 reads DFQATT; CDR2 reads SNEGSKA (reference sequence). The CDR3 runs to 13 residues. Trimming pared 2 bases from V and 3 bases from J, leaving 5 bases between. The part of the CDR3 DNA that was read is TGCAGTGCTAGACAGGGTGGGGCCAACGTC. This sequence encodes CSARQGGANV. The whole CDR3 region reads CSARQGGANVLTF.

This clone was detected many times. CDR3 amino acids: CASSLEGIGTRTEAFF. The sequenced part of the CDR3 DNA is TGCGCCAGCAGCTTGGAAGGAATCGGGACACGGACTGAA. V and J are TRBV5-1 and TRBJ1-1; tentatively, D is TRBD1 (6 bases). The read halts 3 residues ahead of the CDR3 end, with the missing end drawn from the germline J gene. This CDR3 comprises 16 residues. Per the germline V gene, CDR1 is SGHRS and CDR2 is YFSETQ. V was pared by 0 bases and J by 5 bases, with 17 bases between.

This clone was seen at least ten times. Incomplete CDR3 DNA: TGTGCCAGCAGCCACACCCTAGTGGATAATGAG. It translates to CASSHTLVDNE. The CDR3 as a whole reads CASSHTLVDNEQFF. The chain has TRBV6-2 or TRBV6-3 and TRBJ2-1; unclear D gene. The sequence runs out 3 residues before the end of the CDR3; the remainder is reconstructed from the germline J gene. V was clipped by 6 bases and J by 7 bases, with 16 bases between them. CDR1 and CDR2 from the germline V gene are MNHEY and SVGEGT. The CDR3 is made up of 14 amino acids.

This clone was counted between two and nine times. From the germline J gene comes the end of the CDR3, since the read stops 3 residues before it. The J gene is TRBJ1-2, the V gene TRBV19; D is ambiguous. The CDR3 spans 13 residues. The V and J ends lost 8 bases and 7 bases respectively, with 17 bases between them. Germline assignment: CDR1 LNHDA and CDR2 SQIVND (reference sequence). CDR3 amino acids: CASRRIGRAGYTF. CDR3 DNA (partial): TGTGCCAGTCGCCGTATAGGGCGAGCTGGC.

This clone was seen many times. The read ends 3 residues before the CDR3 terminus; that terminus is restored from the germline J gene. The chain has TRBV20-1 and TRBJ1-5; possible D gene TRBD1, 5 bases. The CDR3 sequence is 15 residues long. The V and J ends lost 2 bases and 5 bases respectively, with 16 bases between them. Per the germline V gene, CDR1 is DFQATT and CDR2 is SNEGSKA (reference sequence). CDR3 sequence: CSARLPGPGHQPQHF. The CDR3 bases that were read are TGCAGTGCTAGACTGCCAGGTCCAGGGCATCAGCCC.

The sample holds many counts of this clone. The sequenced fragment ends 3 residues before the CDR3 boundary, so the rest is inferred from the germline J gene. The chain combines TRBV19 with TRBJ2-1, with 11 bases fitting TRBD1. The CDR3 loop spans 13 amino acids. Germline V gives CDR1 LNHDA, CDR2 SQIVND (reference sequence). V was clipped by 9 bases and J by 6 bases; unmatched bases: 4. The CDR3 bases that were read are TGTGCCAGCGGACAGGGGGCTTCCAATGAG. Translation: CASGQGASNE. The entire CDR3 sequence reads CASGQGASNEQFF.

This clone appeared many times. The sequence runs out 3 residues before the end of the CDR3; the remainder is reconstructed from the germline J gene. The chain is built from TRBV5-1 and TRBJ2-5, with 9 bases lining up with TRBD1. Germline-derived CDR1 and CDR2 are SGHRS and YFSETQ. The CDR3 has 13 residues. J gave up 5 bases and V 2 bases, and 1 base lay outside the gene matches. The CDR3 sequence is CASSFGQGETQYF. The DNA read from the CDR3 is TGCGCCAGCAGCTTCGGACAGGGGGAGACC. Looking up the rest from reference TRBV5-1 and TRBJ2-5 gives the full variable domain: KAGVTQTPRYLIKTRGQQVTLSCSPISGHRSVSWYQQTPGQGLQFLFEYFSETQRNKGNFPGRFSGRQFSNSRSEMNVSTLELGDSALYLCASSFGQGETQYFGPGTRLLVL.

At least ten counts were recorded for this clone. The read falls 3 residues short of the CDR3 end, and the missing part is taken from the germline J gene. The chain joins TRBV10-1 to TRBJ2-3; TRBD1 matches 8 bases. This CDR3 is built from 16 residues. Germline values: CDR1 WNHNN, CDR2 SYGVQD (reference sequence). V lost 6 bases and J lost 6; bases outside the gene matches: 14. The CDR3 protein is CASSPSGTGHRDTQYF. The CDR3 DNA, read in part, is TGCGCCAGCAGCCCCTCAGGGACAGGCCATCGGGATACG.

This clone was observed many times. CDR3 DNA (partial): TGTGCCAGCAGCTTAGCGGGGGGGAGGGTAGCGGGAGCCAATGAG. Its protein product is CASSLAGGRVAGANE. The entire CDR3 protein is CASSLAGGRVAGANEQFF. The V gene is TRBV7-2, the J gene TRBJ2-1, with 9 bases identical to TRBD2. The read ends 3 residues early relative to the CDR3; the germline J gene fills the gap. The V and J ends lost 0 bases and 6 bases, in that order; junction bases with no gene match: 12. The CDR3 runs to 18 residues. From germline, CDR1 is SGHTA and CDR2 FQGNSA.

This clone has a count of ten or more. Read sequence stops 3 residues before the CDR3 end, and the germline J gene provides the missing end. This chain joins TRBV20-1 and TRBJ1-4, with 9 bases that match TRBD1. After removal of 6 bases from V and 5 bases from J, the junction contained 7 bases not matched to a gene. The germline V gene encodes CDR1 DFQATT and CDR2 SNEGSKA (reference sequence). The CDR3 length is 14 residues. The CDR3 reads CSAGAGTGNEKLFF. The part of the CDR3 DNA that was read is TGCAGTGCCGGAGCCGGGACAGGGAATGAAAAA.

The sample holds many counts of this clone. The read gets to within 3 residues of the CDR3 end, and the germline J gene fills in the rest. The rearrangement uses TRBV7-3 and TRBJ2-3; 9 positions match TRBD2. This CDR3 is 14 amino acids long. Germline lookup yields CDR1 SGHTA and CDR2 FQGTGA. V trimming: 8 bases; J trimming: 4 bases; junction bases outside the gene matches: 7. The DNA read from the CDR3 is TGTGCCAGCGTAGCTAGCGGGATACCAGATACG. This translates into CASVASGIPDT. The full CDR3 protein is CASVASGIPDTQYF.